The next 15 T cell receptor beta chains were all read from a single sample in a study of cytomegalovirus exposure and HLA in healthy donors. The PCR contained 60 Vbeta and 13 Jbeta primers. Clones were sequenced by immunoSEQ multiplex PCR, and TCRdb holds only the in-frame ones, with some missing. Seen here are some 150,000 clones, approximately 71% observed once, and the top ten hold 3% to 3.5%. The specimen sequenced was PBMCs. The receptors stem from a man aged 40-49 years in good health and CMV-seronegative.

The chain couples TRBV10-3 to TRBJ2-1; 14 nucleotides match TRBD2. Germline CDR1 ENHRY, CDR2 SYGVKD. There are 17 residues in the CDR3. Unmatched junction bases numbered 10, after V lost 6 bases and J lost 6 bases. DNA of the CDR3: TGTGCCATCAGGGCGACTAGCGGGGGGGCTAGTTCCAATGAGCAGTTCTTC. This sequence encodes CAIRATSGGASSNEQFF.

The chain links TRBV2 to TRBJ2-7; possibly TRBD2 for D (7 bases). The CDR3 runs 13 residues. V was shortened by 8 bases and J by 5 bases, with 16 bases between the two germline ends. The germline CDR1 and CDR2 sequences are SNHLY and FYNNEI. The CDR3 reads CASGGAGNHEQYF. The CDR3 coding sequence is TGTGCCAGCGGGGGGGCAGGGAACCACGAGCAGTACTTC. The entire variable domain, with the rest obtained from reference TRBV2 and TRBJ2-7, is as follows: EPEVTQTPSHQVTQMGQEVILRCVPISNHLYFYWYRQILGQKVEFLVSFYNNEISEKSEIFDDQFSVERPDGSNFTLKIRSTKLEDSAMYFCASGGAGNHEQYFGPGTRLTVT.

The V and J genes are TRBV6-5 and TRBJ2-5; perhaps TRBD1 as D (5 bases). This CDR3 has 14 amino acids. Per germline, CDR1 MNHEY and CDR2 SVGAGI. Trimming took off 2 bases at V and 5 bases at J, with 12 bases between the two ends. CDR3 DNA sequence: TGTGCCAGCAGTTACGACAGCTTAAGTGAGACCCAGTACTTC. This gives the protein CASSYDSLSETQYF.

The rearrangement uses TRBV19 and TRBJ1-2; maybe TRBD1 (6 bases). There are 16 residues in the CDR3. Trimming shortened V by 5 bases and J by 0 bases, and 16 bases separated the two germline ends. In germline, CDR1 is LNHDA, CDR2 SQIVND (reference sequence). CDR3 residues: CASSGWDKRPNYGYTF. CDR3 DNA: TGTGCCAGTAGTGGGTGGGACAAGCGACCTAACTATGGCTACACCTTC.

V and J are TRBV19 and TRBJ2-7, with 9 bases identical to TRBD2. Germline assignment: CDR1 LNHDA and CDR2 SQIVND (reference sequence). The CDR3 is made up of 16 amino acids. Trimming removed 1 base from V and 3 bases from J; junction bases left unmatched: 7. CDR3 in DNA: TGTGCCAGTAGTATAGGGGTGCCTAGCGGGATCTACGAGCAGTACTTC. Protein sequence: CASSIGVPSGIYEQYF.

This chain joins TRBV4-2 and TRBJ2-3, with 9 nucleotides matching TRBD2. With V trimmed by 1 base and J by 2 bases, 10 bases remained unmatched. The CDR3 length is 18 residues. The germline CDR1 and CDR2 sequences are LGHNA and YNFKEQ. The CDR3 reads CASSQVWGAGGLTDTQYF. The DNA of the CDR3 is TGTGCCAGCAGCCAAGTATGGGGTGCGGGGGGGCTCACAGATACGCAGTATTTT.

This clone was observed a single time. V usage is TRBV5-6 and J usage is TRBJ1-1, with D unresolved. The germline V gene encodes CDR1 SGHDT and CDR2 YYEEEE. This CDR3 region has 14 residues. V shed 0 bases and J shed 3 bases, with 9 bases lying between them. This chain's CDR3 is CASSLGVEYTEAFF. In DNA form, the CDR3 reads TGTGCCAGCAGCTTGGGAGTCGAGTACACTGAAGCTTTCTTT.

This clone was recorded a few times. The chain links TRBV6-5 to TRBJ1-2; a possible D gene is TRBD1 (5 bases). Trimming removed 0 bases from V and 7 bases from J, with 12 bases in between. The CDR3 is 14 amino acids. CDR1 is MNHEY, CDR2 SVGAGI, per germline. CDR3 loop: CASSYSGRVGGYTF. The DNA of the CDR3 is TGTGCCAGCAGTTACTCAGGCAGGGTCGGTGGCTACACCTTC.

This clone has more than one count but fewer than ten. The genes are TRBV5-1 and TRBJ2-7, with D possibly TRBD1 on 5 matching bases. The V gene's germline CDR1 is SGHRS and CDR2 YFSETQ. V lost 4 bases, J lost 0 bases, and 17 bases lay in between. CDR3 size: 16 residues. Written as DNA, the CDR3 is TGCGCCAGCAGCGGGGCTTCCCTGGGCTTCTCCTACGAGCAGTACTTC. The encoded protein is CASSGASLGFSYEQYF.

The chain uses TRBV28 and TRBJ2-7, with 10 bases lining up with TRBD1. From germline, CDR1 is MDHEN and CDR2 SYDVKM. V was clipped by 10 bases and J by 8 bases; unmatched bases: 8. This CDR3 is built from 12 residues. The CDR3 nucleotides are TGTGCCACAAGAGGACAGGGGGGAAAGCAGTACTTC. Translation gives CATRGQGGKQYF.

V usage is TRBV28 and J usage is TRBJ1-2, with 10 positions matching TRBD1. The CDR3 runs to 17 residues. Trimming cost V 6 bases and J 5 bases; bases outside gene matches: 15. Germline V gene sequence: CDR1 MDHEN, CDR2 SYDVKM. The CDR3 loop reads CASSLGTGASTGYGYTF. The CDR3 region has the DNA TGTGCCAGCAGCCTGGGGACAGGGGCCTCTACAGGGTATGGCTACACCTTC.

The rearrangement links TRBV5-1 to TRBJ2-7, with D unclear. Germline values: CDR1 SGHRS, CDR2 YFSETQ. The CDR3 has 12 residues. The ends were cut back, 5 bases at V and 2 bases at J, with 8 bases in the middle. The CDR3 sequence is CASRTDTYEQYF. The DNA for the CDR3 is TGCGCCAGCAGAACCGACACCTACGAGCAGTACTTC. The full variable domain, rest sourced from reference TRBV5-1 and TRBJ2-7, is KAGVTQTPRYLIKTRGQQVTLSCSPISGHRSVSWYQQTPGQGLQFLFEYFSETQRNKGNFPGRFSGRQFSNSRSEMNVSTLELGDSALYLCASRTDTYEQYFGPGTRLTVT.

V and J are TRBV28 and TRBJ1-1; D is perhaps TRBD1 (5 bases). The germline gives CDR1 MDHEN, CDR2 SYDVKM. The CDR3 runs to 13 residues. Deletions cut 8 bases from V and 5 bases from J, with 15 bases between. The CDR3 reads CASGPSGWTEAFF. The CDR3 nucleotides read TGTGCCAGCGGCCCATCAGGGTGGACTGAAGCTTTCTTT. The full variable domain, completed using reference TRBV28 and TRBJ1-1, is DVKVTQSSRYLVKRTGEKVFLECVQDMDHENMFWYRQDPGLGLRLIYFSYDVKMKEKGDIPEGYSVSREKKERFSLILESASTNQTSMYLCASGPSGWTEAFFGQGTRLTVV.

The V call is TRBV5-4, the J call TRBJ1-2; D unresolved. V was shortened by 0 bases and J by 7 bases, with 19 bases between the two germline ends. CDR1 and CDR2 from the germline V gene are SGHNT and YYREEE (reference sequence). The CDR3 is made up of 16 amino acids. CDR3 residues: CASSLAGSGIGSGYTF. CDR3 DNA: TGTGCCAGCAGCTTGGCCGGATCCGGGATAGGAAGTGGCTACACCTTC.

The gene calls are TRBV9 and TRBJ2-1; D is possibly TRBD1 (5 bases). The germline gives CDR1 SGDLS, CDR2 YYNGEE. This CDR3 region has 12 residues. Trimming removed 0 bases from V and 12 bases from J, with 10 bases in between. CDR3 DNA: TGTGCCAGCAGCGTAGGCCAGGGCGTGCAGTTCTTC. Translation: CASSVGQGVQFF. The full variable domain, in which reference TRBV9 and TRBJ2-1 provide the parts outside the CDR3, is DSGVTQTPKHLITATGQRVTLRCSPRSGDLSVYWYQQSLDQGLQFLIQYYNGEERAKGNILERFSAQQFPDLHSELNLSSLELGDSALYFCASSVGQGVQFFGPGTRLTVL.